These T cell receptor beta chains were read from a single sample in a study of OX40 agonist ivuxolimab in advanced cancers. TCRdb's table, derived via immunoSEQ multiplex PCR, lists solely in-frame clones and lacks some. The repertoire consists of under 25,000 clones, with about 79% occurring once and the leading ten covering roughly 27%. The material was CD4+ or CD8+ T cells sorted from blood, obtained in a trial of the OX40 agonist ivuxolimab. These receptors all stem from an adult with an advanced solid tumor such as melanoma, head and neck, liver or kidney cancer. Both conserved end residues are part of each CDR3. The D gene is left open where the match is weak. Not every row has a clone size; where given, it reads once, few, many or a size class.

d_call | clone_size | j_call | v_call | cdr3_aa | cdr3_nt
. | . | TRBJ2-7 | TRBV7-8 | CASSLAGLTGREQYF | TGTGCCAGCAGCTTAGCGGGGCTCACGGGCCGCGAGCAGTACTTC
. | . | TRBJ2-5 | TRBV7-9 | CASSWWAVKKETQYF | TGTGCCAGCAGCTGGTGGGCAGTCAAAAAAGAGACCCAGTACTTC
TRBD1 | . | TRBJ1-5 | TRBV28 | CASSQTGNQPQHF | TGTGCCAGCAGTCAGACAGGGAATCAGCCCCAGCATTTT
TRBD2 | . | TRBJ2-7 | TRBV4-1 | CASSLGLAAYEQYF | TGCGCCAGCAGCCTAGGACTAGCGGCCTACGAGCAGTACTTC
. | . | TRBJ2-2 | TRBV4-2 | CASSQEGGFTGELFF | TGTGCCAGCAGCCAAGAGGGCGGGTTCACCGGGGAGCTGTTTTTT
TRBD2 | . | TRBJ2-1 | TRBV30 | CAWSRGTSGTYNEQFF | TGTGCCTGGAGTAGAGGGACTAGCGGGACCTACAATGAGCAGTTCTTC
. | . | TRBJ1-1 | TRBV6-1 | CASSELATHKRNTEAFF | TGTGCCAGCAGTGAGTTAGCCACTCATAAAAGAAACACTGAAGCTTTCTTT
TRBD1 | medium-sized | TRBJ1-2 | TRBV28 | CASVEEGAYGYTF | TGTGCCAGCGTAGAAGAGGGGGCCTATGGCTACACCTTC
TRBD1 | . | TRBJ2-7 | TRBV19 | CASSLGTGIHEQYF | TGTGCCAGTAGTCTTGGGACAGGGATCCACGAGCAGTACTTC
. | medium-sized | TRBJ2-7 | TRBV19 | CASSIDRASIGEQYF | TGTGCCAGTAGTATAGATCGGGCTAGCATCGGCGAGCAGTACTTC
TRBD1 | once | TRBJ2-2 | TRBV9 | CASSVEGTATGELFF | TGTGCCAGCAGCGTAGAGGGGACAGCCACCGGGGAGCTGTTTTTT
TRBD2 | few | TRBJ2-2 | TRBV28 | CASSILAGALTGELFF | TGTGCCAGCAGTATTCTAGCGGGAGCACTCACCGGGGAGCTGTTTTTT
. | . | TRBJ1-2 | TRBV15 | CATSRGMGTQGGYGYTF | TGTGCCACCAGCAGAGGAATGGGGACCCAGGGAGGCTATGGCTACACCTTC
. | . | TRBJ2-3 | TRBV7-9 | CASSFHSGLQGWDTQYF | TGTGCCAGCAGCTTTCATTCAGGTCTACAGGGATGGGATACGCAGTATTTT
. | . | TRBJ2-5 | TRBV28 | CASSLAQALTGTQYF | TGTGCCAGCAGTTTAGCCCAGGCGCTAACTGGGACCCAGTACTTC
. | medium-sized | TRBJ1-1 | TRBV25-1 | CATKRPGVMNTEAFF | TGTGCCACCAAAAGGCCGGGGGTAATGAACACTGAAGCTTTCTTT
. | . | TRBJ1-2 | TRBV13 | CASSGRGSNYGYTF | TGTGCCAGCAGCGGGAGAGGCTCGAACTATGGCTACACCTTC
. | . | TRBJ2-1 | TRBV7-3 | CASSHLGPLDGQFF | TGTGCCAGCAGCCACCTGGGACCCTTAGACGGGCAGTTCTTC
TRBD1 | . | TRBJ2-1 | TRBV4-1 | CASKVMDRASYNEQFF | TGCGCCAGCAAAGTAATGGACAGGGCATCCTACAATGAGCAGTTCTTC
. | . | TRBJ2-7 | TRBV6-1 | CASTQGSLEQYF | TGTGCCAGCACCCAGGGCAGCCTCGAGCAGTACTTC
. | . | TRBJ1-2 | TRBV6-5 | CASSYYDRADGYTF | TGTGCCAGCAGTTACTACGATCGGGCAGATGGCTACACCTTC
. | . | TRBJ1-3 | TRBV6-1 | CASSEALTETGNTIYF | TGTGCCAGCAGTGAAGCATTGACAGAGACTGGAAACACCATATATTTT
. | . | TRBJ2-3 | TRBV28 | CASSLVITASTDTQYF | TGTGCCAGCAGTTTAGTGATTACAGCGAGCACAGATACGCAGTATTTT
. | . | TRBJ1-6 | TRBV19 | CASSIDTQDNSPLHF | TGTGCCAGTAGTATAGATACCCAGGATAATTCACCCCTCCACTTT
. | . | TRBJ2-1 | TRBV28 | CASSLRGSYNEQFF | TGTGCCAGCAGTTTGCGGGGCTCCTACAATGAGCAGTTCTTC
TRBD2 | . | TRBJ2-7 | TRBV2 | CASSFAGGPYEQYF | TGTGCCAGCAGCTTCGCGGGAGGGCCCTACGAGCAGTACTTC
. | . | TRBJ1-1 | TRBV10-3 | CAISEADMNTEAFF | TGTGCCATCAGTGAGGCCGACATGAACACTGAAGCTTTCTTT
TRBD1 | . | TRBJ1-5 | TRBV28 | CASSISRGRSNQPQHF | TGTGCCAGCAGTATATCCAGGGGGCGTAGCAATCAGCCCCAGCATTTT
. | . | TRBJ2-7 | TRBV12-5 | CASGGTWPEYEQYF | TGTGCTAGTGGAGGGACATGGCCGGAGTACGAGCAGTACTTC
TRBD1 | once | TRBJ1-3 | TRBV6-6 | CASSNRGTGNTIYF | TGTGCCAGCAGTAACAGGGGCACTGGAAACACCATATATTTT
. | . | TRBJ2-2 | TRBV10-3 | CAISPAANTGELFF | TGTGCCATCAGTCCTGCCGCGAACACCGGGGAGCTGTTTTTT
. | . | TRBJ1-2 | TRBV7-9 | CASSRGLRGYTF | TGTGCCAGCAGTAGGGGCCTCAGGGGCTACACCTTC
TRBD2 | . | TRBJ2-1 | TRBV6-7 | CASSPLTGGNNEQFF | TGTGCCAGCAGTCCTTTGACGGGAGGGAACAATGAGCAGTTCTTC
TRBD2 | . | TRBJ2-7 | TRBV5-1 | CASSFGTSVSYEQYF | TGCGCCAGCAGCTTCGGGACTAGCGTGTCCTACGAGCAGTACTTC
TRBD2 | . | TRBJ2-7 | TRBV19 | CASSIGGLAGTYEQYF | TGTGCCAGTAGTATAGGGGGACTAGCGGGGACCTACGAGCAGTACTTC
. | . | TRBJ2-1 | TRBV6-5 | CASSYSPGSYNEQFF | TGTGCCAGCAGTTACTCTCCGGGTTCCTACAATGAGCAGTTCTTC
TRBD2 | . | TRBJ2-2 | TRBV6-1 | CASLGGRAPGELFF | TGTGCCAGCTTAGGCGGGAGGGCCCCCGGGGAGCTGTTTTTT
. | . | TRBJ2-1 | TRBV11-1 | CASSLRWNEQFF | TGTGCCAGCAGCTTAAGGTGGAATGAGCAGTTCTTC
TRBD1 | . | TRBJ2-7 | TRBV7-7 | CASSLGTGGLYEQYF | TGTGCTAGCAGCTTAGGGACAGGGGGCTTATACGAGCAGTACTTC
. | once | TRBJ2-1 | TRBV4-1 | CASSFTSYYNEQFF | TGCGCCAGCAGTTTTACTAGCTACTACAATGAGCAGTTCTTC
. | . | TRBJ2-7 | TRBV4-1 | CASSLIGSGAYEQYF | TGCGCCAGCAGCCTGATTGGATCGGGGGCGTACGAGCAGTACTTC
TRBD2 | . | TRBJ2-7 | TRBV27 | CASRLAGASYEQYF | TGTGCCAGCAGGCTAGCGGGTGCCTCCTACGAGCAGTACTTC
. | . | TRBJ1-1 | TRBV6-1 | CASSTGGTEAFF | TGTGCCAGCAGTACTGGGGGGACTGAAGCTTTCTTT
TRBD1 | . | TRBJ1-2 | TRBV27 | CASSNRQGPNYGYTF | TGTGCCAGCAGCAACCGACAGGGCCCGAACTATGGCTACACCTTC
. | . | TRBJ2-7 | TRBV27 | CASSMAGSSYEQYF | TGTGCCAGCAGTATGGCAGGAAGCTCCTACGAGCAGTACTTC
. | . | TRBJ1-5 | TRBV7-9 | CASSLDAQTSNQPQHF | TGTGCCAGCAGCTTAGACGCACAGACAAGCAATCAGCCCCAGCATTTT
. | . | TRBJ2-7 | TRBV30 | CAWSAGTGPYEQYF | TGTGCCTGGAGTGCTGGGACCGGGCCGTACGAGCAGTACTTC